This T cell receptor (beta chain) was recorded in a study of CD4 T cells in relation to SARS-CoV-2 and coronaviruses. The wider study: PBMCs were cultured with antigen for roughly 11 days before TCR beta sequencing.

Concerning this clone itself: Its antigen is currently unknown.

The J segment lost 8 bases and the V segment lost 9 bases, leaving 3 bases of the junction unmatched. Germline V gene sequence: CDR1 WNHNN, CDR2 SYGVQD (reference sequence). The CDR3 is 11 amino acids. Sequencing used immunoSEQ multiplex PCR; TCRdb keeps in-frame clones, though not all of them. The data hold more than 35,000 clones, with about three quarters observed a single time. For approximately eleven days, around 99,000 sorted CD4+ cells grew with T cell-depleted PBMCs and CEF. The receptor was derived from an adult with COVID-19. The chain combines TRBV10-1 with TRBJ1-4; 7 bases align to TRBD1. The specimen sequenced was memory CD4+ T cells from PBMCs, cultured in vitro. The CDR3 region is CASGQAEKLFF. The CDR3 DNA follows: TGCGCCAGTGGACAGGCGGAAAAACTGTTTTTT.